The 18 T cell receptor beta chains below come from one sample, sequenced in a study of molecular identifiers for immune sequencing clone quantification. MiXCR was run by TCRdb on the PCR reads, yielding one entry per CDR3 protein. The table lists 45,000 to 65,000 distinct CDR3 sequences, roughly a quarter of them singletons. Material for sequencing was naive CD8+ T cells from blood, with Jurkat cell RNA spiked in. Sample subset: FACS-sorted CD8+CD4-CCR7+CD45RA+ naive T cells. These receptors were obtained from a human donor in good health. Some libraries in this study had Jurkat cell RNA spiked in.

About this clonotype itself: Just one base apart from a much larger clone, this may be a read error. The chain joins TRBV6-5 to TRBJ2-5; the D call may be TRBD1 or TRBD2 (5 bases each). Between the trimmed V and J ends, which lost 5 bases and 6 bases, there was a span of 16 bases. Per the germline V gene, CDR1 is MNHEY and CDR2 is SVGAGI. This CDR3 is 14 amino acids long. The DNA of the CDR3 is TGTGCCAGCAGTCTGCCCGGGACCCGAAAGACCCAGTACTTC. It translates to CASSLPGTRKTQYF.

This clonotype was found a few times. The chain uses TRBV7-9 and TRBJ2-2, with no clear D. The ends were cut back, 1 base at V and 2 bases at J, with 5 bases in the middle. CDR1 and CDR2 (germline): SEHNR, FQNEAQ (reference sequence). This CDR3 region has 14 residues. The CDR3 region has the DNA TGTGCCAGCAGCTTAGTTTCCAACACCGGGGAGCTGTTTTTT. It yields the protein CASSLVSNTGELFF.

About this clonotype itself: A much larger clone sits a single nucleotide away, making a read error possible. The V call is TRBV20-1, the J call TRBJ1-1; D is undetermined. The germline gives CDR1 DFQATT, CDR2 SNEGSKA (reference sequence). The CDR3 totals 11 residues. V dropped 6 bases and J dropped 4 bases, with 9 bases sitting between them. The CDR3, as DNA: TGCAGTGCCCTTTATGGCACTGAAGCTTTCTTT. Translating gives CSALYGTEAFF.

This clonotype was recorded at least ten times. The rearrangement uses TRBV29-1 and TRBJ2-7, with D unclear. The ends were cut back, 0 bases at V and 5 bases at J, with 14 bases in the middle. The CDR3 covers 14 residues. Germline CDR1 reads SQVTM; CDR2 reads ANQGSEA. The CDR3 reads CSVEDRDVSNEQYF. The CDR3 nucleotides are TGCAGCGTTGAAGATCGAGATGTGTCAAACGAGCAGTACTTC.

This clonotype was seen only once. Compared with germline, one end of the junction differs, possibly owing to a read error. The genes are TRBV20-1 and TRBJ2-1; D not resolved. The germline V gene has CDR1 DFQATT and CDR2 SNEGSKA (reference sequence). The CDR3 length is 15 residues. The CDR3 reads CSASPEDPSGHEPFF. In DNA form, the CDR3 reads TGCAGTGCTAGCCCCGAGGACCCGTCAGGCCATGAGCCGTTCTTC.

To note about this clonotype: A single base separates this from a much larger clone, so it may be a read error. The rearrangement links TRBV11-2 to TRBJ2-3; 13 bases fit TRBD2. The CDR3 covers 13 residues. CDR1 and CDR2 from the germline V gene are SGHAT and FQNNGV. CDR3 coding DNA: TGTGCCGGCAGCCGGACTAGCGGGAGTGTGCAGTATTTT. It is translated as CAGSRTSGSVQYF.

Details on this clonotype: A read error may be the cause here, since a much bigger clone is one base away. The rearrangement uses TRBV6-2 or TRBV6-3 and TRBJ2-2; 9 bases line up with TRBD1. Germline loops: CDR1 MNHEY, CDR2 SVGEGT. The CDR3 length is 15 residues. CDR3 in DNA: TGTACCAGCAGCTCGGGACAGGGAGGGACCGGGGAGCTGTTTTTT. Encoded protein: CTSSSGQGGTGELFF.

The chain has TRBV10-3 and TRBJ2-1; D gene unclear. V gave up 5 bases and J gave up 5 bases, with 10 bases separating them. Per germline, CDR1 ENHRY and CDR2 SYGVKD. This CDR3 is built from 13 residues. CDR3 in amino acids: CAISTAGDNEQFF. CDR3 DNA sequence: TGTGCCATCAGTACGGCTGGAGACAATGAGCAGTTCTTC.

There are many counts of this clonotype. The junction departs from germline at one end; a sequencing error may be responsible. V usage is TRBV5-3 and J usage is TRBJ2-7; D might be TRBD1 or TRBD2, each matching 5 bases. TRBV5-3 is marked as an open reading frame, function uncertain. This CDR3 region has 15 residues. The chain's CDR3 is CASSLGRWVRGEQYF. DNA of the CDR3: TGTGCCAGCAGCTTGGGGCGGTGGGTTCGGGGCGAGCAGTACTTC.

As regards this clonotype: This may stem from a read error, because a much larger clone lies one nucleotide away. The genes are TRBV19 and TRBJ1-1, with TRBD1 matching 7 bases. Germline values: CDR1 LNHDA, CDR2 SQIVND (reference sequence). The CDR3 runs 13 residues. Trimming cost V 8 bases and J 4 bases; bases outside gene matches: 7. CDR3 protein: CASEPGGATEAFF. DNA of the CDR3: TGTGCCAGTGAACCAGGGGGTGCCACTGAAGCTTTCTTT.

This clonotype was found many times. The CDR3 DNA is TGTGCCAGCAGCTTGTTTTACGGAGAGAACACTGAAGCTTTCTTT. This sequence encodes CASSLFYGENTEAFF. J is TRBJ1-1 and V is TRBV5-5, with D uncertain. In germline, CDR1 is SGHKS, CDR2 YYEKEE (reference sequence). The CDR3 has 15 residues. V dropped 1 base and J dropped 1 base, with 11 bases sitting between them.

As concerns this clonotype: This could be a read error, since a much larger clone is one nucleotide away. The V and J genes are TRBV18 and TRBJ1-4; D is unclear. Germline assignment: CDR1 KGHSH and CDR2 LQKENI. Trimming took 3 bases from V and 8 from J, leaving 13 bases between them. This CDR3 region has 14 residues. CDR3 nucleotide sequence: TGTGCCAGCTCACCGACAATGGATGAAGAAAAACTGTTTTTT. Its protein product is CASSPTMDEEKLFF.

J is TRBJ2-3 and V is TRBV7-9, with no clear D. V dropped 5 bases and J dropped 0 bases, with 15 bases sitting between them. Germline V gene data show CDR1 as SEHNR and CDR2 as FQNEAQ (reference sequence). The CDR3 extends over 16 amino acids. The CDR3: CASSNDRATSTDTQYF. In DNA, the CDR3 is TGTGCCAGCAGCAATGACCGGGCCACGAGCACAGATACGCAGTATTTT.

In this sample, this clonotype turned up once. A clone one base away is much larger, so this may be a read error. The chain uses TRBV27 and TRBJ2-6; possible D gene TRBD1, 5 bases. The V gene's germline CDR1 is MNHEY and CDR2 SMNVEV (reference sequence). The CDR3 extends over 14 amino acids. In nucleotides, the CDR3 is TGTGCCAGCAGTGTATTATTAGGGGCCAACGTCCTGCCTTTC. It is translated as CASSVLLGANVLPF.

This clonotype was counted at least ten times. The rearrangement links TRBV20-1 to TRBJ2-7, with 8 bases identical to TRBD1. V shed 2 bases, J shed 2 bases, and the junction held 8 bases outside the gene matches. The V gene's germline CDR1 is DFQATT and CDR2 SNEGSKA (reference sequence). The CDR3 sequence is 15 residues long. CDR3 protein: CSARPVGTGAYEQYF. CDR3 bases: TGCAGTGCTAGACCTGTGGGGACAGGAGCCTACGAGCAGTACTTC.

This clonotype has more than one count but fewer than ten. The gene calls are TRBV2 and TRBJ1-1; the D gene is possibly TRBD1 (5 bases). CDR3 length: 17 residues. CDR1 is SNHLY, CDR2 FYNNEI, per germline. V dropped 5 bases and J dropped 1 base, with 20 bases sitting between them. Written as DNA, the CDR3 is TGTGCCAGCAGTCATCCGAGGTGGGGGGGGTCGAACACTGAAGCTTTCTTT. It codes for CASSHPRWGGSNTEAFF.

To note about this clonotype: The conserved phenylalanine or tryptophan is not found at the CDR3 terminus, so this likely reflects a read error. The chain employs TRBV4-3 and TRBJ2-7; a weak D match, TRBD2 (5 bases). Looked up from germline, CDR1 is LGHNA and CDR2 is YSLEER. The CDR3 is 14 residues long. V was shortened by 9 bases and J by 3 bases, with 18 bases between the two germline ends. CDR3 DNA: TGCGCCAGTAGACAAGGGTGGAGGATCTACGAGCAGTACTTA. This codes for CASRQGWRIYEQYL.

This clonotype appeared a few times. The chain joins TRBV28 to TRBJ2-7; D might be TRBD2 (5 bases). CDR1 is MDHEN and CDR2 is SYDVKM in the germline V gene. The CDR3 runs to 15 residues. Trimming pared 3 bases from V and 4 bases from J, leaving 16 bases between. For the CDR3, the DNA is TGTGCCAGCAGTTTGACTCGGCAGGAGGTGTACGAGCAGTACTTC. This encodes CASSLTRQEVYEQYF.